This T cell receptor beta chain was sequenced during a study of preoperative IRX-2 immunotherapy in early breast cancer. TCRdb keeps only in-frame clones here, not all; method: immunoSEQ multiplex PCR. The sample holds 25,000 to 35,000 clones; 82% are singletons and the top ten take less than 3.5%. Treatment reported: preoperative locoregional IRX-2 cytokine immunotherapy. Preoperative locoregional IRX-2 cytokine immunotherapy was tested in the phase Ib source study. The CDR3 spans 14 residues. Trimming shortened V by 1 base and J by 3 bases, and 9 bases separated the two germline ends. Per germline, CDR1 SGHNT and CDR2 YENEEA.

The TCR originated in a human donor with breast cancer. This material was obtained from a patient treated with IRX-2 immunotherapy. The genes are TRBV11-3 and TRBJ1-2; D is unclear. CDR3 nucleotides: TGTGCCAGCAGCTTAGGGGCCCGGTACTATGGCTACACCTTC. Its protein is CASSLGARYYGYTF.